The rows below give T cell receptor beta chains drawn from one sample of a study of technical replicates of blood from a handful of donors. This table comes from immunoSEQ multiplex PCR, and its TCRdb copy is limited to in-frame clones, with some not included. The table records under 80,000 clones, about 96% of them present only once. What was sequenced was T cells isolated from PBMCs. These receptors all stem from a human donor in good health. Both conserved end residues are trimmed from each CDR3.

V gene	J gene	CDR3 protein
TRBV25-1	TRBJ2-7	ASSARYRDYEQY
TRBV25-1	TRBJ2-7	ASSLSGSGYYEQY
TRBV28	TRBJ1-5	ASSLIGQGMDQPQH
TRBV19	TRBJ1-5	ASSARQGTEQPQH
TRBV7-9	TRBJ1-2	ASIRGANYGYT
TRBV2	TRBJ2-5	ASRRGGPQETQY
TRBV5-4	TRBJ2-1	ASSLARGVGNEQF
TRBV11-2	TRBJ2-5	ASNPSKPQETQY
TRBV5-1	TRBJ2-2	ASSLEQGGTGELF
TRBV29-1	TRBJ1-2	SVQSTEGYGYT
TRBV19	TRBJ1-5	ASGNRAVDNQPQH
TRBV7-8	TRBJ1-4	ASSFRDRGITNEKLF
TRBV10-2	TRBJ2-1	ASSEETGTSGSEQF
TRBV4-2	TRBJ2-5	ASSQVFISGQETQY
TRBV6-5	TRBJ2-1	ASSPGLPTMKVQF
TRBV7-9	TRBJ2-1	ASSLQGLEQF
TRBV7-9	TRBJ2-7	ASSFGQGNFEQY
TRBV7-3	TRBJ1-1	ASSHRDSMNTEAF
TRBV5-1	TRBJ1-1	ASSLEPGANTEAF
TRBV28	TRBJ1-2	ASSLFGEGAFTAYGYT
TRBV2	TRBJ2-2	ASSEGAGVPTGELF
TRBV28	TRBJ1-2	ASSWAGGPNYGYT
TRBV5-1	TRBJ1-2	ASSLDGANYGYT
TRBV6-1	TRBJ1-3	ASSELQGALGNTIY
TRBV28	TRBJ2-3	ASSLTRGRITDTQY
TRBV18	TRBJ1-2	ASSPTGNYGYT
TRBV7-9	TRBJ1-5	ASSSGNQPQH